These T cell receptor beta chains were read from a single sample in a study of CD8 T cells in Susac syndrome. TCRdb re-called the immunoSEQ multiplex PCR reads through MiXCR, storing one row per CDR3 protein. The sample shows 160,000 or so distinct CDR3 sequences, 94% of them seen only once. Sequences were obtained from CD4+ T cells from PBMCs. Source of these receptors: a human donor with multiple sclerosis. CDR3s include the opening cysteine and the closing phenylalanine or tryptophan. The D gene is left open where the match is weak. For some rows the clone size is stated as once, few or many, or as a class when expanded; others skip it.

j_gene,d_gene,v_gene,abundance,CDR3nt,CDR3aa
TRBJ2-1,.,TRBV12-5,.,TGTGCTAGTGCCCCCCGCCCGGCGAATGAGCAGTTCTTC,CASAPRPANEQFF
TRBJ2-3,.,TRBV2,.,TGTGCCAGCACAGCTACAGATACGCAGTATTTT,CASTATDTQYF
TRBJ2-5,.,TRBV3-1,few,TGTGCCAGCAGCCAAGAGGCCCAGGTGCGAGAGACCCAGTACTTC,CASSQEAQVRETQYF
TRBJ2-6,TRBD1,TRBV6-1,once,TGTGCCAGCAATGGCCGGGACAGGCTATCTGGGGCCAACGTCCTGACTTTC,CASNGRDRLSGANVLTF
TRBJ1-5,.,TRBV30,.,TGTGCCTGGAGTGTACGGAAATCTCAGCCCCAGCATTTT,CAWSVRKSQPQHF
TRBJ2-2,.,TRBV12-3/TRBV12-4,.,TGTGCCAGCAGTTCCTGGGCCGGTGTTACCGGGGAGCTGTTTTTT,CASSSWAGVTGELFF
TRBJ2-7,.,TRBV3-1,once,TGTGCCAGCAGCCCGCCCGGACTCTCCTACGAGCAGTACTTC,CASSPPGLSYEQYF
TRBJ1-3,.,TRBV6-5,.,TGTGCCAGCAGTTACAAAGAAGGGGGCTCTGGAAACACCATATATTTT,CASSYKEGGSGNTIYF
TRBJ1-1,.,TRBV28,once,TGTGCCAGCACGTCCAGAGGGACTGAAGCTTTCTTT,CASTSRGTEAFF
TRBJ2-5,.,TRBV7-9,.,TGTGCCATCCAGGAAGAGACCCAGTACTTC,CAIQEETQYF
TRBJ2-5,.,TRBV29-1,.,TGCAGCGTTGCTAAGTTTCCAGCGACGAGAGGAGAGACCCAGTACTTC,CSVAKFPATRGETQYF
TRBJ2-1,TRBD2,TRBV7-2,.,TGTGCCAGCAACTATCCCGAGCGGGGGGGAGCCTACAATGAGCAGTTCTTC,CASNYPERGGAYNEQFF
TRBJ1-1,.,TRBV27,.,TGTGCCAGCAGTTTAGGGTCGAGGACAGCGAACACTGAAGCTTTCTTT,CASSLGSRTANTEAFF
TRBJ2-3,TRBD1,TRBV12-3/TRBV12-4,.,TGTGCCAGCAACGGACAGGGTACAGATACGCAGTATTTT,CASNGQGTDTQYF
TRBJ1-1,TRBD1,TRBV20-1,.,TGCAGTGGGAGAGACAGGGGCCGAGGGACTGAAGTTTTCTTT,CSGRDRGRGTEVFF
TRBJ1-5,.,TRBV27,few,TGTGCCAGCAGTTTGCAGGGGAGCAATCAGCCCCAGCATTTT,CASSLQGSNQPQHF
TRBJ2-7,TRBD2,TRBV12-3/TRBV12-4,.,TGTGCCAGCAGTTTATCACTAGCGGGAGATTCCTACGAGCAGTACTTC,CASSLSLAGDSYEQYF
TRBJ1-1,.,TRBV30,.,TGTGCCTGGAGTAAGAAGGGTTCGGCCAGCGCTGAAGCTTTCTTT,CAWSKKGSASAEAFF
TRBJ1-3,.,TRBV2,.,TGTGCCAGCACCAACTCTGGAAACACCATATATTTT,CASTNSGNTIYF
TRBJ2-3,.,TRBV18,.,TGTGCCAGCTCACCCAGACTTCACACAGATACGCAGTATTTT,CASSPRLHTDTQYF
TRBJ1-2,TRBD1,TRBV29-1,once,TGCAGCGTTGGGGGGACAGATGGCTACACCTTC,CSVGGTDGYTF
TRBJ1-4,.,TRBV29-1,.,TGCAGCGCGACGGCGAGTAATGAAAAACTGTTTTTT,CSATASNEKLFF
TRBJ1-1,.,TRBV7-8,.,TGTGCCAGCAGCTTATCGAATTCGAACACTGAAGCTTTCTTT,CASSLSNSNTEAFF
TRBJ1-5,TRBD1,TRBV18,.,TGTGCCAGCTCACCAGGAGCATGGGACAGCCAGCCCCAGCATTTT,CASSPGAWDSQPQHF
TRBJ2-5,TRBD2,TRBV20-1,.,TGCAGTGCTAGGCGGACTAGCGGGAGAGGGGAGACCCAGTACTTC,CSARRTSGRGETQYF
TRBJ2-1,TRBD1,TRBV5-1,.,TGCGCCAGCAGCTTCTCCGGACAGGGGGTTAACAATGAGCAGTTCTTC,CASSFSGQGVNNEQFF
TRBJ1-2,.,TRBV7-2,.,TGTGCCAGCAGCCAGACGATTTATGGCTACACCTTC,CASSQTIYGYTF
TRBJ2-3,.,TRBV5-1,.,TGCGCCAGCAGCTTGGACGGAGGCACAGATACGCAGTATTTT,CASSLDGGTDTQYF
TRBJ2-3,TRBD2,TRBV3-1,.,TGTGCCAGCAGCCAAGGAATAACCGGGACTAGCGGGGGGCAGTATTTT,CASSQGITGTSGGQYF
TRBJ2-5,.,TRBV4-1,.,TGCGCCAGCAGCCAGTTTAATGGGGAGACCCAGTACTTC,CASSQFNGETQYF
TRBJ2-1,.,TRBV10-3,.,TGTGCCATCAGTGGCGGGATCTCCCTAGGAAATGAGCAGTTCTTC,CAISGGISLGNEQFF
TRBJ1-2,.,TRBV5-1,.,TGCGCCAGCAGCTTGGGAGAGTCGTCCGGCTACACCTTC,CASSLGESSGYTF
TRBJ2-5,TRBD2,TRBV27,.,TGTGCCAGCAGTTCACGCTCTGCGGGAGGCCAAGAGACCCAGTACTTC,CASSSRSAGGQETQYF
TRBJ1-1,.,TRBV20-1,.,TGCAGTGCTAGAAGATTGGGGACGGGTGAAGCTTTCTTT,CSARRLGTGEAFF
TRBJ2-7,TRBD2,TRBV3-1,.,TGTGCCAGCAGCACCCTGGCGGGAGACCCCTACGAGCAGTACTTC,CASSTLAGDPYEQYF
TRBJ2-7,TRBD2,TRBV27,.,TGTGCCAGCAGTGACGCGCTAGCGGGAGGGTCCTACGAGCAGTACTTC,CASSDALAGGSYEQYF
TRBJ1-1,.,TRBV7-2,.,TGTGCCAGCACCCTTATTACAGGCTCTGAAGCTTTCTTT,CASTLITGSEAFF
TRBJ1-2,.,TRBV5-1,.,TGCGCCAGCAGCTCTCAACAGGGTTCCTATGGCTACACCTTC,CASSSQQGSYGYTF
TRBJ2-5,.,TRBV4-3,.,TGCGCCAGCAGCCAGGCTAACGGCGGGGAGACCCAGTACTTC,CASSQANGGETQYF